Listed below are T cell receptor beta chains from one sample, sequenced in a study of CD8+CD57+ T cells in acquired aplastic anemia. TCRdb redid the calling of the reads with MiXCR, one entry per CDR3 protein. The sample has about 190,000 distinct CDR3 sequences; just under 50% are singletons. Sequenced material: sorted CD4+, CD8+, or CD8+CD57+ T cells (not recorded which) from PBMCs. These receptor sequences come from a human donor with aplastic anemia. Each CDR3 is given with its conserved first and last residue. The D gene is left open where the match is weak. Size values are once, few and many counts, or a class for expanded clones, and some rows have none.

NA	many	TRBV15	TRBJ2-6	CATSRDSGANVLTF	TGTGCCACCAGCAGAGACTCTGGGGCCAACGTCCTGACTTTC
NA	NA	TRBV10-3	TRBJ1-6	CAISESGSSYNSPLHF	TGTGCCATCAGTGAGTCAGGGAGCTCCTATAATTCACCCCTCCACTTT
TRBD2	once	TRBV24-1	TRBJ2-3	CARLAGPDTQYF	TGTGCGAGACTAGCGGGACCAGATACGCAGTATTTT
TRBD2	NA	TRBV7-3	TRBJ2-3	CASSLQASGSTDTQYF	TGTGCCAGCAGCTTACAGGCTAGCGGCAGCACAGATACGCAGTATTTT
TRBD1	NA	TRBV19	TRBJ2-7	CASSPGTGGYEQYF	TGTGCCAGTAGTCCCGGGACAGGGGGCTACGAGCAGTACTTC
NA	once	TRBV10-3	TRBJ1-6	CAISEFLHRLNSPLHF	TGTGCCATCAGTGAGTTCCTACATCGACTGAATTCACCCCTCCACTTT
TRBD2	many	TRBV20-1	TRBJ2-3	CSARDLAGEWADTQYF	TGCAGTGCTAGGGACCTAGCGGGAGAGTGGGCAGATACGCAGTATTTT
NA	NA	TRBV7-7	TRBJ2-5	CASSLDQYQETRYF	TGTGCTAGCAGCTTAGATCAGTACCAAGAGACCCGGTACTTC
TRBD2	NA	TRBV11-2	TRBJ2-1	CASSLELAGRNEQFF	TGTGCCAGCAGCTTAGAGCTAGCGGGCCGTAATGAGCAGTTCTTC
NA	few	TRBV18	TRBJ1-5	CASSPRQAYQPQHF	TGTGCCAGCTCACCTCGACAGGCTTATCAGCCCCAGCATTTT
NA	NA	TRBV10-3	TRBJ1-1	CAITSRIGSWTEAFF	TGTGCCATCACCTCGAGGATAGGGTCCTGGACTGAAGCTTTCTTT
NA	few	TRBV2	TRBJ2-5	CASSELALAAETQYF	TGTGCCAGCAGTGAACTGGCACTGGCTGCTGAGACCCAGTACTTC
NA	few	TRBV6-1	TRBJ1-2	CASSPMRGLSSYGYTF	TGTGCCAGCAGCCCCATGAGGGGACTATCGTCCTATGGCTACACCTTC
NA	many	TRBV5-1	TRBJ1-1	CASSPGGVEATEAFF	TGCGCCAGCAGCCCCGGGGGGGTAGAGGCAACTGAAGCTTTCTTT
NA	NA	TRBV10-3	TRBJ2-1	CAISENSRVNEQFF	TGTGCCATCAGTGAGAATTCCAGGGTCAATGAGCAGTTCTTC
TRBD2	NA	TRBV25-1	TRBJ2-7	CASSESGTRGYEQYF	TGTGCCAGCAGCGAAAGCGGGACTAGGGGCTACGAGCAGTACTTC
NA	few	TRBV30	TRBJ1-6	CAWSLSLFNSPLHF	TGTGCCTGGAGTCTTTCCCTCTTTAATTCACCCCTCCACTTT
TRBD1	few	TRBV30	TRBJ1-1	CAWDDRAVTEAFF	TGTGCCTGGGACGACAGGGCGGTAACTGAAGCTTTCTTT
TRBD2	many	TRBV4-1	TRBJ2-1	CASSQVRREGTNEQFF	TGCGCCAGCAGCCAAGTACGGCGGGAGGGGACCAATGAGCAGTTCTTC
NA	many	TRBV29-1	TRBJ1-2	CSSGSANYGYTF	TGCAGCTCCGGGTCGGCTAACTATGGCTACACCTTC
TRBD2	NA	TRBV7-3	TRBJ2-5	CASSPPASGTRAETQYF	TGTGCCAGCAGTCCCCCGGCTAGCGGGACCCGGGCAGAGACCCAGTACTTC
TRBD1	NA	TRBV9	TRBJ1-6	CASSGDRRKCSPLHF	TGTGCCAGCAGCGGGGACAGAAGAAAGTGTTCACCCCTCCACTTT
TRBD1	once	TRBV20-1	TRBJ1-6	CSARARTGENSPLHF	TGCAGTGCTCGCGCCCGGACAGGTGAAAATTCACCCCTCCACTTT
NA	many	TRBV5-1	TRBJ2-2	CASSLRRADTGELFF	TGCGCCAGCAGCTTAAGAAGGGCCGACACCGGGGAGCTGTTTTTT
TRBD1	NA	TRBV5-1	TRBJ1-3	CASSSGRGPGNTIYF	TGCGCCAGCAGCTCGGGTAGGGGGCCAGGAAACACCATATATTTT
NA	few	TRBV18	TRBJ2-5	CASSPSQPPETQYF	TGTGCCAGCTCACCATCACAACCTCCAGAGACCCAGTACTTC
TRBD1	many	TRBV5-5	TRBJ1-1	CASSSMTGRPFF	TGTGCCAGCAGCTCCATGACAGGGAGGCCTTTCTTT
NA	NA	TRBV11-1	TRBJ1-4	CASSEGGRWSSTNEKLFF	TGTGCCAGCAGCGAGGGTGGGAGGTGGTCGTCAACTAATGAAAAACTGTTTTTT
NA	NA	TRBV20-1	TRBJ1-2	CTPEGGLPDYTF	TGCACCCCAGAAGGGGGACTCCCCGACTACACCTTC
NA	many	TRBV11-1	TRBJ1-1	CASSLLRKNTEAFF	TGTGCCAGCAGCTTACTGCGGAAAAACACTGAAGCTTTCTTT
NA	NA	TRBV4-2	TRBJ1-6	CASSQDLQLLNSPLHF	TGTGCCAGCAGCCAAGATCTACAGCTACTAAATTCACCCCTCCACTTT
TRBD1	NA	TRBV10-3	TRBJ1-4	CAISDRTGGKANEKLFF	TGTGCCATCAGTGATCGGACAGGGGGCAAGGCTAATGAAAAACTGTTTTTT
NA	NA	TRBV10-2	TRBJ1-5	CASSERAGNNQPQHF	TGCGCCAGCAGTGAGAGGGCAGGGAACAATCAGCCCCAGCATTTT
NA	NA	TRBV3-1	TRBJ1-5	CASSQEDKGVILSNQPQHF	TGTGCCAGCAGCCAAGAGGACAAGGGGGTAATATTGAGCAATCAGCCCCAGCATTTT
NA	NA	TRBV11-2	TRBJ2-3	CASRRTRVASDTQYF	TGTGCCAGCCGCAGGACCAGGGTAGCGTCAGATACGCAGTATTTT
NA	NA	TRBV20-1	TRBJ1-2	CSAADRTGVGTF	TGCAGTGCTGCTGACCGAACAGGAGTCGGCACCTTC
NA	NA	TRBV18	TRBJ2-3	CASSPAVRTDTQYF	TGTGCCAGCTCACCGGCCGTCCGCACAGATACGCAGTATTTT
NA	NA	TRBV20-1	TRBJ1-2	CSASDGDYGYTF	TGCAGTGCTAGCGACGGCGACTATGGCTACACCTTC
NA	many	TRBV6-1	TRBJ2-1	CASRAWWGGRYNEQFF	TGTGCCAGCAGGGCATGGTGGGGGGGCCGGTACAATGAGCAGTTCTTC
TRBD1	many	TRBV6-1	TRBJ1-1	CASSATGDTEAFF	TGTGCCAGCAGTGCTACAGGGGACACTGAAGCTTTCTTT
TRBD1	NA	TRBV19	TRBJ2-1	CASSDRGTNEQFF	TGTGCCAGTAGTGACAGGGGCACTAATGAGCAGTTCTTC
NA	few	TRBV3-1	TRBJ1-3	CASSSTPIPGNTIYF	TGTGCCAGCAGCTCTACGCCTATTCCTGGAAACACCATATATTTT
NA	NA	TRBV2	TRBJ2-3	CATSQGVFDTQYF	TGTGCCACTTCACAGGGAGTGTTTGATACGCAGTATTTT
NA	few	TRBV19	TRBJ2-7	CASSISGSYEQYF	TGTGCCAGTAGTATCTCTGGCAGCTACGAGCAGTACTTC
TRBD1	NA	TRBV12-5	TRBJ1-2	CASGPSMGQGEGGYTF	TGTGCTAGTGGTCCATCCATGGGACAGGGGGAAGGTGGCTACACCTTC
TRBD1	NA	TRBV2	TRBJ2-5	CASSRTGGGGTQYF	TGTGCCAGCAGCCGCACAGGGGGAGGAGGGACCCAGTACTTC
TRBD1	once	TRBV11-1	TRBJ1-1	CASSTRQGPDLNTEAFF	TGTGCCAGCAGCACACGACAGGGCCCGGACCTAAACACTGAAGCTTTCTTT
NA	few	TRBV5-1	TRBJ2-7	CASSLKHDAYSSRANSYEQHF	TGCGCCAGCAGCTTGAAACACGATGCGTATTCGTCCCGGGCTAACTCCTACGAGCAGCACTTC
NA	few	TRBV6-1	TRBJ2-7	CASSEGSSYEQYF	TGTGCCAGCAGTGAGGGCTCATCCTACGAGCAGTACTTC
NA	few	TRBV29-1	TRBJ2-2	CSVQQNTGELFF	TGCAGCGTGCAGCAGAACACCGGGGAGCTGTTTTTT